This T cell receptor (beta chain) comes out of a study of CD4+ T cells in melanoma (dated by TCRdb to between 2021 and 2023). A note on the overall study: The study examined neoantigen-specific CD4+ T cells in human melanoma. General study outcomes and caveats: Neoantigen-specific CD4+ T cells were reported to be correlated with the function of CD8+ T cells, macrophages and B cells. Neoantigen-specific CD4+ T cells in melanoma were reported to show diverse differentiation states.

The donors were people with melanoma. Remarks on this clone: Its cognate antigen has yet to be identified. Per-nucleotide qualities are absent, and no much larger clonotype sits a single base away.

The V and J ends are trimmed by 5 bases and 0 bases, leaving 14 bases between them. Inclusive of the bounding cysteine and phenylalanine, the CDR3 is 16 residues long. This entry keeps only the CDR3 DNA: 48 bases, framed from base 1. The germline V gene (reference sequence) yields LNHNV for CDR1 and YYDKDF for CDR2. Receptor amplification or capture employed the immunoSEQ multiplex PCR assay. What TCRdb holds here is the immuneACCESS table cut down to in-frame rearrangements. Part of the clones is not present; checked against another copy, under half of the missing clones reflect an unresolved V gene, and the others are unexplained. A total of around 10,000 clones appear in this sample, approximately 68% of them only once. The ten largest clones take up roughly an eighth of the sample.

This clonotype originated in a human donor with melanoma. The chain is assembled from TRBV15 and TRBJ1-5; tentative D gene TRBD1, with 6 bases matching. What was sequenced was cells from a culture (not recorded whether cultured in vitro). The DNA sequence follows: TGTGCCACCAGCTACAGCAGGGGCGCTAGCAATCAGCCCCAGCATTTT. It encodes CATSYSRGASNQPQHF.